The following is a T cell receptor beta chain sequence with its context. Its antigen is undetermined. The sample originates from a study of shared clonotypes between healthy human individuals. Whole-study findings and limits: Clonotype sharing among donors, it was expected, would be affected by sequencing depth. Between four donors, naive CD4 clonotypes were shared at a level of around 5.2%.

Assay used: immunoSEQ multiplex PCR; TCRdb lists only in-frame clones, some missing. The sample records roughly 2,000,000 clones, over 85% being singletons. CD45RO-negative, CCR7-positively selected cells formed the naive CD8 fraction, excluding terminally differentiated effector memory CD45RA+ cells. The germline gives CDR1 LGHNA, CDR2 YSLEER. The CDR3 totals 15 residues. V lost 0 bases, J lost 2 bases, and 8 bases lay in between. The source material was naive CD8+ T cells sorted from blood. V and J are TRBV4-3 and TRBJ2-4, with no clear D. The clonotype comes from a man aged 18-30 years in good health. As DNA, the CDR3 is TGCGCCAGCAGCCAAGATGGAGTCTCCAAAAACATTCAGTACTTC. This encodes CASSQDGVSKNIQYF.